The 32 T cell receptor beta chains below come from one sample, sequenced in a study of T cell responses to AZD1222 COVID-19 vaccine (dated by TCRdb to the early 2020s). Libraries were constructed by the immunoSEQ multiplex PCR assay. The immuneACCESS repertoire file appears here via TCRdb, limited to in-frame rearrangements. These files lack a portion of the clones; in checked studies, under half of the deficit traces to unresolved V genes, and the cause of the others is not known. A total of fewer than 200,000 clones appear in this sample, about 91% of them only once. The top ten constitute around 10% of the sample. According to the study, the label for this sample's time point signals: about 28 days (+/-7) after the second vaccine dose. The sample consisted of peripheral blood, taken 28 days after the second AZD1222 dose. Receptors were obtained from an adult who received the AZD1222 COVID-19 vaccine.

The chain joins TRBV18 to TRBJ1-5; TRBD1 is a possible D gene (6 bases). The CDR3 sequence is 16 residues long. Germline V CDR1 and CDR2: KGHSH, LQKENI. With 1 base removed from V and 5 bases from J, the gap between germline ends came to 15 bases. CDR3 in DNA: TGTGCCAGCTCACCACGGGGGCGCAGGGGTCATCAGCCCCAGCATTTT. It is translated as CASSPRGRRGHQPQHF.

The chain carries TRBV11-2 and TRBJ2-3; 13 nucleotides align to TRBD2. The CDR3 consists of 16 residues. The germline gives CDR1 SGHAT, CDR2 FQNNGV. The trim removed 5 bases at V and 2 bases at J, leaving 4 bases unmatched. CDR3: CASSELAGGPTDTQYF. CDR3 bases: TGTGCCAGCAGCGAACTAGCGGGGGGGCCCACAGATACGCAGTATTTT. Full variable domain (rest looked up from reference TRBV11-2 and TRBJ2-3): EAGVAQSPRYKIIEKRQSVAFWCNPISGHATLYWYQQILGQGPKLLIQFQNNGVVDDSQLPKDRFSAERLKGVDSTLKIQPAKLEDSAVYLCASSELAGGPTDTQYFGPGTRLTVL.

The chain has TRBV28 and TRBJ2-3; 9 bases agree with TRBD1. V was clipped by 5 bases and J by 3 bases; unmatched bases: 9. Looked up from germline, CDR1 is MDHEN and CDR2 is SYDVKM. The CDR3 covers 16 residues. The chain's CDR3 is CASSPSGTGRTDTQYF. The CDR3 nucleotides read TGTGCCAGCAGTCCATCCGGGACAGGGAGGACAGATACGCAGTATTTT.

The chain employs TRBV13 and TRBJ2-7; 7 bases are a match to TRBD1. The germline V gene encodes CDR1 PRHDT and CDR2 FYEKMQ (reference sequence). CDR3 size: 15 residues. The junction had 10 bases not matched to a gene; V was cut back by 2 bases and J by 6 bases. In DNA form, the CDR3 reads TGTGCCAGCAGCTTACCCCAGGGGGTGAGGGTCGAGCAGTACTTC. Translating gives CASSLPQGVRVEQYF. The full variable domain, completed using reference TRBV13 and TRBJ2-7, is AAGVIQSPRHLIKEKRETATLKCYPIPRHDTVYWYQQGPGQDPQFLISFYEKMQSDKGSIPDRFSAQQFSDYHSELNMSSLELGDSALYFCASSLPQGVRVEQYFGPGTRLTVT.

The chain couples TRBV21-1 to TRBJ1-1. TRBV21-1 is a pseudogene locus. CDR3 length: 14 amino acids. The CDR3 DNA reads as TGTGCCAGAATGCAGGGAGGGGTGAACACTGAAGCTTTCTTT. Its protein product is CARMQGGVNTEAFF.

This chain uses TRBV5-8 with TRBJ2-3, with D possibly being TRBD2 (7 bases). The CDR3 totals 16 residues. CDR1 and CDR2 from the germline V gene are SGHTS and YDEGEE. V lost 0 bases to trimming and J lost 1 base, with 12 bases between them. CDR3 sequence: CASSLDGGAGTDTQYF. For the CDR3, the DNA is TGTGCCAGCAGCTTGGATGGGGGGGCCGGCACAGATACGCAGTATTTT. Full variable domain (rest looked up from reference TRBV5-8 and TRBJ2-3): EAGVTQSPTHLIKTRGQQATLRCSPISGHTSVYWYQQALGLGLQFLLWYDEGEERNRGNFPPRFSGRQFPNYSSELNVNALELEDSALYLCASSLDGGAGTDTQYFGPGTRLTVL.

The chain is built from TRBV7-9 and TRBJ2-1, with D perhaps given as TRBD1 or TRBD2 (5 bases each). From germline, CDR1 is SEHNR and CDR2 FQNEAQ (reference sequence). The CDR3 has 17 amino acids. The V and J ends lost 6 bases and 2 bases respectively, with 20 bases between them. CDR3 sequence reads: CASSPAGTPGTYNEQFF. In DNA form, the CDR3 reads TGTGCCAGCAGTCCCGCCGGGACCCCAGGAACCTACAATGAGCAGTTCTTC.

This clone was recorded a few times. The chain uses TRBV2 and TRBJ2-7; 12 bases are shared with TRBD2. V gave up 0 bases and J gave up 2 bases; unmatched junction bases: 14. The CDR3 consists of 20 residues. Germline V CDR1 and CDR2: SNHLY, FYNNEI. CDR3 nucleotide sequence: TGTGCCAGCAGTGAAGCGCTTCCAGGACTAGCGGGGAAAAACACCTACGAGCAGTACTTC. Protein: CASSEALPGLAGKNTYEQYF.

The chain is built from TRBV11-3 and TRBJ2-2, with D uncertain. Trimming shortened V by 3 bases and J by 6 bases, and 8 bases separated the two germline ends. CDR3 length: 13 residues. Germline CDR1 reads SGHNT; CDR2 reads YENEEA. CDR3 in amino acids: CASSFTRSGELFF. CDR3 nucleotides: TGTGCCAGCAGCTTCACCCGATCCGGGGAGCTGTTTTTT.

The chain links TRBV3-1 (or the pseudogene TRBV3-2) to TRBJ1-1; a weak D match, TRBD1 (6 bases). The germline CDR1 and CDR2 sequences are LGHDT and YNNKEL (reference sequence). Trimming took off 2 bases at V and 0 bases at J, with 10 bases between the two ends. This CDR3 comprises 15 residues. The CDR3 here is CASSQISGVNTEAFF. Here the CDR3 DNA reads TGTGCCAGCAGCCAAATCTCAGGGGTGAACACTGAAGCTTTCTTT.

The V and J genes are TRBV11-2 and TRBJ1-5; D not certain. Germline V CDR1 and CDR2: SGHAT, FQNNGV. The CDR3 is made up of 14 amino acids. V lost 3 bases to trimming and J lost 1 base, with 7 bases between them. The DNA for the CDR3 is TGTGCCAGCAGCTTGGGCCTAAGCAATCAGCCCCAGCATTTT. This encodes CASSLGLSNQPQHF. The full variable domain, in which reference TRBV11-2 and TRBJ1-5 provide the parts outside the CDR3, is EAGVAQSPRYKIIEKRQSVAFWCNPISGHATLYWYQQILGQGPKLLIQFQNNGVVDDSQLPKDRFSAERLKGVDSTLKIQPAKLEDSAVYLCASSLGLSNQPQHFGDGTRLSIL.

The CDR3 loop reads CASSLLGRMDDQPQHF. The CDR3 DNA reads TGTGCCAGCAGCTTGTTGGGGAGGATGGACGATCAGCCCCAGCATTTT. The J gene is TRBJ1-5, the V gene TRBV5-6; D ambiguous. The CDR3 length is 16 residues. Germline CDR1 and CDR2: SGHDT and YYEEEE. Trimming left V 1 base short and J 5 bases short, with 16 bases between. The full variable domain, rest sourced from reference TRBV5-6 and TRBJ1-5, is DAGVTQSPTHLIKTRGQQVTLRCSPKSGHDTVSWYQQALGQGPQFIFQYYEEEERQRGNFPDRFSGHQFPNYSSELNVNALLLGDSALYLCASSLLGRMDDQPQHFGDGTRLSIL.

The genes are TRBV7-2 and TRBJ2-3; D unclear. CDR1 and CDR2 (germline): SGHTA, FQGNSA. The V end lost 1 base, the J end lost 11 bases, and 19 bases lay between the germline ends. This CDR3 region has 15 residues. The chain's CDR3 is CASSLVSVRGVEQYF. As DNA, the CDR3 is TGTGCCAGCAGCTTAGTAAGTGTTAGAGGAGTAGAGCAGTATTTT.

This sequence joins TRBV6-2 or TRBV6-3 and TRBJ1-5; the match to TRBD1 covers 12 bases. Trimming took 2 bases from V and 5 from J; bases not matched to a gene: 1. The germline gives CDR1 MNHEY, CDR2 SVGEGT. This CDR3 is 15 amino acids long. As DNA, the CDR3 is TGTGCCAGCAGTTACGGGACAGGGGGCTATCAGCCCCAGCATTTT. Residues: CASSYGTGGYQPQHF.

This clone was seen a few times. This chain joins TRBV25-1 and TRBJ1-4, with TRBD1 as a possible D gene (6 bases). The CDR3 has 15 residues. Germline lookup yields CDR1 MGHDK and CDR2 SYGVNS. Trimming shortened V by 0 bases and J by 4 bases, and 9 bases separated the two germline ends. CDR3 in amino acids: CASSEYTGFNEKLFF. The DNA for the CDR3 is TGTGCCAGCAGTGAATATACAGGGTTTAATGAAAAACTGTTTTTT.

The gene calls are TRBV6-5 and TRBJ2-7; D tentatively fits TRBD1 or TRBD2 (5 bases each). The length of the CDR3 is 14 residues. Germline V gene lookup returns CDR1 MNHEY and CDR2 SVGAGI. V dropped 6 bases and J dropped 7 bases, with 19 bases sitting between them. CDR3 loop: CASSSGTPSREQYF. The CDR3 DNA reads as TGTGCCAGCAGCTCCGGGACCCCCTCACGGGAGCAGTACTTC.

This chain connects TRBV9 to TRBJ1-1, with D unclear. Germline-derived CDR1 and CDR2 are SGDLS and YYNGEE. The CDR3 consists of 15 residues. Trimming pared 0 bases from V and 4 bases from J, leaving 13 bases between. CDR3 coding DNA: TGTGCCAGCAGCGTAGTACCGGGGTGGGCCACTGAAGCTTTCTTT. It translates to CASSVVPGWATEAFF.

CDR3 region: CASSDQGGRASTDTQYF. CDR3 nucleotides: TGTGCCAGCAGTGACCAAGGGGGCAGGGCTAGCACAGATACGCAGTATTTT. This chain links TRBV25-1 with TRBJ2-3; 7 nucleotides line up with TRBD1. Germline CDR1 is MGHDK and CDR2 is SYGVNS. V lost 3 bases and J lost 0; bases outside the gene matches: 9. The CDR3 sequence is 17 residues long.

The gene calls are TRBV11-2 and TRBJ1-3, with a possible D match to TRBD1 (6 bases). The CDR3 extends over 17 amino acids. V shed 0 bases and J shed 2 bases, with 14 bases lying between them. The germline CDR1 and CDR2 sequences are SGHAT and FQNNGV. CDR3 residues: CASSLDPGGRAGNTIYF. In DNA, the CDR3 is TGTGCCAGCAGCTTAGATCCGGGGGGCAGGGCTGGAAACACCATATATTTT.

V usage is TRBV18 and J usage is TRBJ1-2; the D is unclear. This CDR3 is built from 15 residues. The germline V gene encodes CDR1 KGHSH and CDR2 LQKENI. The ends were cut back, 0 bases at V and 4 bases at J, with 12 bases in the middle. The CDR3, as DNA: TGTGCCAGCTCACCACCGGGTACGGCCGTCTATGGCTACACCTTC. It yields the protein CASSPPGTAVYGYTF.

The CDR3 sequence: CASSEFGESSYNSPLHF. The DNA of the CDR3 is TGTGCCAGCAGTGAATTTGGGGAGAGCTCCTATAATTCACCCCTCCACTTT. The J gene is TRBJ1-6, the V gene TRBV6-1; D is undetermined. Germline V gives CDR1 MNHNS, CDR2 SASEGT. The CDR3 has 17 amino acids. Trimming left V 2 bases short and J 0 bases short, with 11 bases between.

This clone occurred a few times. This rearrangement joins TRBV1 to TRBJ2-2; the table's D call, TRBD2, has no DNA check behind it. TRBV1 is listed as a pseudogene. The CDR3 has 20 amino acids. DNA for the CDR3: TGCACCAGCAGCCTTATGAAGGCTAGCGGGGGGCTTTCGGGGACCGGGGAGCTGTTTTTT. Translated: CTSSLMKASGGLSGTGELFF.

The chain has TRBV9 and TRBJ1-2; no firm D call. CDR1 is SGDLS and CDR2 is YYNGEE in the germline V gene. The CDR3 contains 15 residues. V lost 4 bases and J 7 bases, leaving 20 bases between the germline ends. The CDR3 region is CASSRGRLIQAGYTF. CDR3 nucleotide sequence: TGTGCCAGCAGCCGAGGTCGCCTCATTCAGGCTGGCTACACCTTC.

Here the CDR3 reads CASSLSSTGQAFF. The CDR3 DNA reads as TGTGCCAGCAGCCTATCTTCGACAGGCCAAGCTTTCTTT. The V gene is TRBV7-3, the J gene TRBJ1-1, with D perhaps matching TRBD1 (6 bases). V shed 5 bases and J shed 9 bases, with 16 bases lying between them. This CDR3 region has 13 residues. Germline-derived CDR1 and CDR2 are SGHTA and FQGTGA.

This clone was detected once. The J gene is TRBJ1-3, the V gene TRBV2; D ambiguous. V shed 2 bases and J shed 1 base, with 0 bases lying between them. Germline V gene sequence: CDR1 SNHLY, CDR2 FYNNEI. This CDR3 spans 12 amino acids. The CDR3 region has the DNA TGTGCCAGCAGTGAATCTGGAAACACCATATATTTT. Protein product: CASSESGNTIYF.

The J gene is TRBJ1-1, the V gene TRBV9; 9 bases are shared with TRBD1. This CDR3 comprises 16 residues. The V gene end was trimmed by 3 bases and the J gene end by 0 bases; junction bases not matched to a gene: 6. Germline CDR1 and CDR2: SGDLS and YYNGEE. In DNA form, the CDR3 reads TGTGCCAGCAGCGCCTCCGGGACAGGGATGAACACTGAAGCTTTCTTT. Amino acid sequence: CASSASGTGMNTEAFF.

As for this clone: The same CDR3 also results from other DNA sequences found in this sample. The rearrangement links TRBV5-5 to TRBJ1-3; 10 nucleotides agree with TRBD1. This CDR3 is built from 17 residues. Germline V CDR1 and CDR2: SGHKS, YYEKEE (reference sequence). Trimming cost V 4 bases and J 1 base; bases outside gene matches: 8. The CDR3 DNA sequence: TGTGCCAGCAGCCTACGGGACAGGGGTTCATCTGGAAACACCATATATTTT. Translating it yields CASSLRDRGSSGNTIYF.

The rearrangement uses TRBV28 and TRBJ1-5, with 9 positions matching TRBD1. Losses at the gene ends were 6 bases for V and 2 bases for J; bases not matched to a gene: 17. The CDR3 contains 19 residues. The V gene's germline CDR1 is MDHEN and CDR2 SYDVKM. CDR3 in DNA: TGTGCCAGCAGGTTCCTCGGACAGGGGAAAGGGGGGGGCAATCAGCCCCAGCATTTT. It codes for CASRFLGQGKGGGNQPQHF.

The rearrangement joins TRBV6-6 to TRBJ1-5; tentative D call: TRBD1 (6 bases). CDR1 is MNHNY, CDR2 SVGAGI, per germline (reference sequence). This CDR3 region has 14 residues. Trimming removed 5 bases at V and 2 bases at J, with 10 bases between. CDR3 residues: CASSLSGGNQPQHF. CDR3 in DNA: TGTGCCAGCAGTCTCTCAGGGGGCAATCAGCCCCAGCATTTT.

The chain joins TRBV30 to TRBJ1-5; 8 bases are a match to TRBD1. Germline V gene sequence: CDR1 GTSNPN, CDR2 SVGIG (reference sequence). This CDR3 comprises 15 residues. The J segment lost 3 bases and the V segment lost 1 base, leaving 5 bases of the junction unmatched. For the CDR3, the DNA is TGTGCCTGGAGTGCCACAGGGGGTACCAATCAGCCCCAGCATTTT. The encoded protein is CAWSATGGTNQPQHF.

The chain combines TRBV6-6 with TRBJ2-3; possibly TRBD2 for D (6 bases). V was pared by 6 bases and J by 2 bases, with 12 bases between. The CDR3 runs to 14 residues. Germline CDR1 is MNHNY and CDR2 is SVGAGI (reference sequence). The CDR3 bases are TGTGCCAGCAGCAGGGACTTCAACACAGATACGCAGTATTTT. Protein: CASSRDFNTDTQYF.

As DNA, the CDR3 is TGTGCCAGCAGTGAATCCGGCGCGATGTGGGCTTTCTTT. Its protein is CASSESGAMWAFF. The J gene is TRBJ1-1, the V gene TRBV6-1; D unclear. The ends were cut back, 2 bases at V and 11 bases at J, with 15 bases in the middle. The CDR3 is made up of 13 amino acids. Germline V gives CDR1 MNHNS, CDR2 SASEGT.